Listed below are T cell receptor beta chains from one sample, sequenced in a study of tumor-infiltrating lymphocytes in primary liver carcinoma. Each CDR3 protein gets one entry after TCRdb re-called the multiplex PCR reads with MiXCR. The sample shows about 26,000 distinct CDR3 sequences, approximately 78% of them seen only once. Specimen: liver tumor tissue from sampling region 3. Receptors originate from a man aged 35 to 55 with primary liver carcinoma and hepatitis B virus infection. The CDR3 runs from the conserved cysteine through the conserved F or W. The D gene is left open where the match is weak. Rows give clone size only sometimes, using once, few, many, or a class for an expanded clone.

clone size	V gene	J gene	D gene	CDR3 protein	CDR3 DNA
.	TRBV29-1	TRBJ1-1	.	CSVESNGNTEAVF	TGTAGCGTTGAATCCAACGGGAACACTGAAGCTGTCTTT
.	TRBV12-3/TRBV12-4	TRBJ1-1	TRBD1	CAISKGAGTEVFF	TGTGCCATCAGTAAGGGGGCAGGGACTGAAGTTTTCTTT
.	TRBV30	TRBJ2-5	.	CACLERDSRETQYF	TGTGCCTGCCTAGAGCGCGATTCTCGAGAGACCCAGTACTTC
.	TRBV12-3/TRBV12-4	TRBJ1-5	.	CPCSLDEGNQPQHF	TGTCCCTGCAGTTTAGATGAGGGTAATCAGCCCCAGCATTTT
once	TRBV12-3/TRBV12-4	TRBJ2-1	TRBD2	CASTGTSGKASYNEQFF	TGTGCCAGCACCGGGACTAGTGGGAAGGCCTCCTACAATGAGCAGTTCTTC
.	TRBV11-2	TRBJ1-4	.	CASNLDGFANEKPLF	TGTGCTAGCAACTTAGACGGGTTCGCTAATGAAAAACCGCTTTTT
.	TRBV30	TRBJ1-2	TRBD1	CAWRTLGTGGIVGYRHTF	TGTGCCTGGAGGACCCTCGGGACAGGGGGCATCGTAGGGTATCGCCACACCTTC
.	TRBV7-9	TRBJ1-1	.	CASSANMAGVTEAFF	TGTGCCAGTAGCGCCAACATGGCTGGGGTGACTGAGGCTTTCTTT
few	TRBV7-3	TRBJ2-7	.	CASSSGPGDPDEQYF	TGTGCCAGCAGCTCCGGCCCGGGGGACCCAGACGAGCAGTACTTC
many	TRBV11-1	TRBJ2-4	TRBD2	CASSFPGTSGTKNIQYF	TGTGCCAGCAGCTTTCCCGGGACTAGCGGGACCAAAAACATTCAGTACTTC
.	TRBV6-1	TRBJ1-1	.	CTSSRGMNTEAFF	TGTACCAGCAGTAGGGGCATGAACACTGAAGCTTTTTTT
once	TRBV28	TRBJ1-5	.	CASSTSDGGNRPQHF	TGTGCCAGCAGCACCTCGGACGGGGGAAATCGGCCCCAGCATTTT
once	TRBV6-2/TRBV6-3	TRBJ2-1	TRBD2	CASTAVWEGLRGNEQFF	TGTGCCAGCACGGCTGTGTGGGAGGGCCTAAGGGGAAATGAGCAGTTCTTC
.	TRBV4-1	TRBJ2-3	TRBD1	CTSSQDGTVSTNTQYF	TGCACCAGCAGCCAAGACGGGACAGTTAGCACAAATACGCAGTATTTT
few	TRBV12-3/TRBV12-4	TRBJ1-6	.	CASSFTVGNSPLHF	TGTGCCAGCAGTTTTACAGTGGGTAATTCACCCCTCCACTTT
.	TRBV6-2/TRBV6-3	TRBJ2-2	.	CAKQYTGELFF	TGTGCCAAGCAATACACCGGGGAGCTGTTTTTT
.	TRBV4-1	TRBJ1-2	TRBD1	CTKSQGDRNYGYAF	TGCACCAAGAGCCAAGGGGACAGGAACTATGGCTACGCCTTC
.	TRBV25-1	TRBJ1-1	.	CASGGQINTEAFF	TGTGCCAGCGGAGGACAGATAAACACTGAAGCTTTCTTT
.	TRBV11-2	TRBJ2-5	TRBD2	CASSQTHGGGKSTQYF	TGTGCCAGCAGCCAAACTCATGGCGGGGGAAAATCGACCCAGTACTTC
medium-sized	TRBV10-2	TRBJ1-1	.	CASSEGHEAFF	TGCGCCAGCAGTGAAGGGCACGAAGCTTTCTTT
.	TRBV7-8	TRBJ1-2	.	CASSLEVGHDRRGYTF	TGTGCCAGCAGCCTCGAAGTGGGGCATGATCGAAGAGGCTACACCTTC